The clone carrying this T cell receptor beta chain turned up a few times. CDR1 and CDR2 (germline): LNHDA, SQIVND (reference sequence). V was trimmed by 4 bases and J by 6 bases, leaving 12 bases between them. The CDR3 sequence is 13 residues long. The immunoSEQ assay was v3. Clones were sequenced by immunoSEQ multiplex PCR, and TCRdb holds only the in-frame ones, with some missing. Among about 32,000 clones listed, 74% were seen once. This sample was taken from a study of TIL therapy for anti-PD-1-resistant metastatic lung cancer. For the study at large: Half of patients were current or former smokers.

Time point described: pre-treatment sample, taken before nivolumab and TIL therapy. The gene calls are TRBV19 and TRBJ1-2; unclear D gene. The sequencing used blood, collected at baseline. This sequence originates from a woman aged 30 to 85 with non-small cell lung cancer. In DNA form, the CDR3 reads TGTGCCAGTAGTAACTCGGTCCGAAATGGCTACACCTTC. Translation gives CASSNSVRNGYTF.